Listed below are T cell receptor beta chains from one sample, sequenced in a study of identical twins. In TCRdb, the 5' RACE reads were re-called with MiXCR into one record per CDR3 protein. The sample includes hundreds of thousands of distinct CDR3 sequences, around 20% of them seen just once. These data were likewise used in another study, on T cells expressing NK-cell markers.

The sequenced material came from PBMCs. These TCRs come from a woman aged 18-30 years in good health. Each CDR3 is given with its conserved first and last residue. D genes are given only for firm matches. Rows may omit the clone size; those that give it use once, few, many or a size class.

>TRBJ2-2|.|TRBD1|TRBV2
CASTRDRIAGELFF
TGTGCCAGCACCAGGGACAGGATCGCCGGGGAGCTGTTTTTT
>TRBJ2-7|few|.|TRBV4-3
CASSQDGLGEQYF
TGCGCCAGCAGCCAAGACGGGCTCGGGGAGCAGTACTTC
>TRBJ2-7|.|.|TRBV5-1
CASSPGVIFYEQYF
TGCGCCAGCAGCCCGGGAGTCATTTTTTACGAGCAGTACTTC
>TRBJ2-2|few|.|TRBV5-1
CASSLGLTTQAGELFF
TGCGCCAGCAGCTTGGGGCTGACAACTCAGGCCGGGGAGCTGTTTTTT
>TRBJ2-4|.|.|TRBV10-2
CASSEIGLGKNIQYF
TGCGCCAGCAGTGAGATAGGCCTGGGCAAAAACATTCAGTACTTC
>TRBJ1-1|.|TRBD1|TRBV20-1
CSANRDSRVPEAFF
TGCAGTGCTAACCGGGACAGCCGCGTCCCTGAAGCTTTCTTT
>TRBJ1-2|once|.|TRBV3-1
CASSPLGVYGYTF
TGTGCCAGCAGCCCCCTCGGGGTATATGGCTACACCTTC
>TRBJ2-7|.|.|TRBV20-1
CSAIVTPGREQYF
TGCAGTGCTATAGTGACACCGGGCCGCGAGCAGTACTTC
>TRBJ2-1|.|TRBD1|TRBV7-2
CASSYRGASSYNEQFF
TGTGCCAGCAGCTACAGGGGAGCCAGCTCCTACAATGAGCAGTTCTTC
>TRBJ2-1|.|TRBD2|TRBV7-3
CASSQWSASGLNEQFF
TGTGCCAGCAGCCAATGGTCGGCTAGCGGACTCAATGAGCAGTTCTTC
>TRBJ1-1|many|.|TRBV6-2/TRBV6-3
CASSSLRALDTEAFF
TGTGCCAGCAGTTCCCTTCGGGCCCTGGACACTGAAGCTTTCTTT
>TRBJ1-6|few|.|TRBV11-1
CASRESSRGNYWGSPLHF
TGTGCCAGCAGGGAAAGTTCCAGGGGAAACTACTGGGGTTCACCCCTCCACTTT
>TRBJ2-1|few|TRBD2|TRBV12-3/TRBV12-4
CASRTSDGEQFF
TGTGCCAGCCGGACTAGCGATGGTGAGCAGTTCTTC
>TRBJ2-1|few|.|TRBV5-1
CASSPRIPEGGGEQFF
TGCGCCAGCAGCCCCCGGATACCAGAGGGGGGAGGTGAGCAGTTCTTC
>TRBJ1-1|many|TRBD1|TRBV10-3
CAISRQGWTEAFF
TGTGCCATCAGTCGACAGGGGTGGACTGAAGCTTTCTTT
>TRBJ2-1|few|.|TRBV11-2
CASSLRTLLSYNEQFF
TGTGCCAGCAGCCTAAGGACGCTTCTGAGTTACAATGAGCAGTTCTTC
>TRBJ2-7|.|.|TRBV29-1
CSVEGRRGESEQYF
TGCAGCGTTGAAGGCCGGAGAGGGGAATCCGAGCAGTACTTC
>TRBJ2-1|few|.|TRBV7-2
CASSNVEQFF
TGTGCCAGCAGTAACGTTGAGCAGTTCTTC
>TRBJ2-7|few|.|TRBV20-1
CSARDQGAEQYF
TGCAGTGCTAGAGATCAAGGGGCCGAGCAGTACTTC
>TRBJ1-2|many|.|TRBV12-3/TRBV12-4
CASSSWGRGYTF
TGTGCCAGCAGTTCGTGGGGGCGAGGCTACACCTTC
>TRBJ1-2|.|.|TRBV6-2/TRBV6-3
CASSPLRGVGGYTF
TGTGCCAGCAGCCCCTTACGGGGGGTAGGCGGCTACACCTTC
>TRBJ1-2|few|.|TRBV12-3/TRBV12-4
CASSFRGRNGYTF
TGTGCCAGCAGCTTTCGGGGTAGGAATGGCTACACCTTC
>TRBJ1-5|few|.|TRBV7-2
CASSTRTGGGGQPQHF
TGTGCCAGCAGCACGCGGACCGGGGGAGGTGGACAGCCCCAGCATTTT
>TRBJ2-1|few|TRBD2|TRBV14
CASSLRTSGRLVNEQFF
TGTGCCAGCAGCCTCCGGACTAGCGGGAGGTTGGTGAATGAGCAGTTCTTC
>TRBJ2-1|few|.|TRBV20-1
CSADPGRGANEQFF
TGCAGTGCTGACCCGGGCCGGGGGGCCAATGAGCAGTTCTTC
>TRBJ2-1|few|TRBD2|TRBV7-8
CASSPRRAGAAHYNEQFF
TGTGCCAGCAGCCCACGAAGAGCGGGGGCCGCCCACTACAATGAGCAGTTCTTC
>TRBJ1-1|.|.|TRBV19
CASSLRSENTEAFF
TGTGCCAGTAGCCTTCGTAGCGAGAACACTGAAGCTTTCTTT
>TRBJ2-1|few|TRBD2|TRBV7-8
CASSKFSAGENEQFF
TGTGCCAGCAGCAAATTTTCAGCGGGGGAGAATGAGCAGTTCTTC
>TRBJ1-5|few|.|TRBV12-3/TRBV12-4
CASSGAGGQPQHF
TGTGCCAGCAGCGGAGCAGGCGGACAGCCCCAGCATTTT
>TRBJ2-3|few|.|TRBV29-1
CSALLFGLVKTDTQYF
TGCAGCGCCTTGCTGTTCGGGCTCGTAAAAACGGATACGCAGTATTTT
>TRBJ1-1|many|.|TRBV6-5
CASSYWDQNTEAFF
TGTGCCAGCAGTTATTGGGATCAGAACACTGAAGCTTTCTTT
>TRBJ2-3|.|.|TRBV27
CASTPGRLTDTQYF
TGTGCCAGCACCCCGGGGAGGCTCACAGATACGCAGTATTTT
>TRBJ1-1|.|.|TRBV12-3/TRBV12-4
CASTPTVNTEAFF
TGTGCCAGCACTCCGACGGTGAACACTGAAGCTTTCTTT
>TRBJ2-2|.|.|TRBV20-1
CSAKTSTGELFF
TGCAGTGCCAAGACCAGCACCGGGGAGCTGTTTTTT
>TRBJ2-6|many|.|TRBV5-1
CASSSISGANVLTF
TGTGCCAGCAGTTCGATCTCTGGGGCCAACGTCCTGACTTTC
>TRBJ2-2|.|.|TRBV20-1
CSGGDRNTGELFF
TGCAGTGGCGGGGACCGAAACACCGGGGAGCTGTTTTTT
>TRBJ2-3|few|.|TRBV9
CASSVGMRRASTDTQYF
TGTGCCAGCAGCGTAGGAATGAGACGGGCAAGCACAGATACGCAGTATTTT
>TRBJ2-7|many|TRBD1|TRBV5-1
CASSPRQGEQYF
TGCGCCAGCAGCCCCCGACAGGGCGAGCAGTACTTC
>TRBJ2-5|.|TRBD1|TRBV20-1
CSASSGQGTQETQYF
TGCAGTGCTAGCTCGGGACAGGGAACTCAAGAGACCCAGTACTTC
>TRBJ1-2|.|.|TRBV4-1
CASSQDFSVHRGYTF
TGCGCCAGCAGCCAAGATTTCTCCGTCCACCGCGGCTACACCTTC
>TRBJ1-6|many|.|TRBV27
CASSTGTYNSPLHF
TGTGCCAGCAGCACCGGGACGTACAACTCACCCCTCCACTTT
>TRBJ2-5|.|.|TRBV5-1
CASSFLPRPSEETQYF
TGCGCCAGCAGCTTTCTACCCCGCCCCAGTGAGGAGACCCAGTACTTC
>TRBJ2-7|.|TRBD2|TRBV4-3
CASSHQLAGVYEQYF
TGCGCCAGCAGCCATCAACTAGCGGGAGTGTACGAGCAGTACTTC
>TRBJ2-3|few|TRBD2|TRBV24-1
CATSDTSRAGGTDTQYF
TGTGCCACCAGTGATACCTCCCGGGCGGGGGGAACAGATACGCAGTATTTT
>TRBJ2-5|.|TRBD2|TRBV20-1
CSASDVAGDQETQYF
TGCAGTGCTTCCGATGTGGCGGGGGACCAAGAGACCCAGTACTTC
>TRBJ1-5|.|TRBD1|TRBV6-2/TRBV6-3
CASSYTGQGNQPQHF
TGTGCCAGCAGTTACACGGGACAGGGGAATCAGCCCCAGCATTTT
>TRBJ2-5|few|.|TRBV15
CATSSTIETQYF
TGTGCCACCAGCAGCACCATTGAGACCCAGTACTTC
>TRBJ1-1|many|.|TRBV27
CASGQGVGTEAFF
TGTGCCAGCGGTCAAGGGGTAGGGACTGAAGCTTTCTTT
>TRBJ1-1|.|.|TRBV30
CAWSQGGTEAFF
TGTGCCTGGAGTCAAGGGGGAACTGAAGCTTTCTTT
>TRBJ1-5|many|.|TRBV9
CASSVEESANQPQHF
TGTGCCAGCAGCGTAGAAGAGAGTGCCAATCAGCCCCAGCATTTT
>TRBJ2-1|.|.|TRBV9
CASSVNQVNEQFF
TGTGCCAGCAGCGTAAACCAAGTGAATGAGCAGTTCTTC
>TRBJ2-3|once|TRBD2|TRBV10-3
CAISGTTAGRDTQYF
TGTGCCATCAGCGGGACTACCGCCGGAAGAGATACGCAGTATTTT
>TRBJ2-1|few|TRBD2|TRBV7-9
CASSSGLAETEQFF
TGTGCCAGCAGCTCCGGACTAGCGGAGACAGAGCAGTTCTTC
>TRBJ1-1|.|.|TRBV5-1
CASSLQIQGSEAFF
TGCGCCAGCAGCTTGCAAATTCAGGGGTCTGAAGCTTTCTTT
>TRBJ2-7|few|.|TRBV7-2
CASSQDSYSYEQYF
TGTGCCAGCAGTCAGGACAGTTACTCCTACGAGCAGTACTTC
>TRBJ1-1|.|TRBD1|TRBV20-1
CSAVGQGRAFF
TGCAGTGCTGTCGGACAGGGACGAGCTTTCTTT
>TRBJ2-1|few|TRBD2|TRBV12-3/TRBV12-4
CASSQVGRESISYNEQFF
TGTGCCAGCAGTCAGGTAGGGCGGGAGAGCATCTCCTACAATGAGCAGTTCTTC
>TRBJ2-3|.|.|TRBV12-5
CASGLVGTTDTQYF
TGTGCTAGTGGTTTGGTCGGAACCACAGATACGCAGTATTTT
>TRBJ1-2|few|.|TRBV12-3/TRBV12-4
CASSSGTNGYTF
TGTGCCAGCAGTTCTGGGACGAACGGCTACACCTTC